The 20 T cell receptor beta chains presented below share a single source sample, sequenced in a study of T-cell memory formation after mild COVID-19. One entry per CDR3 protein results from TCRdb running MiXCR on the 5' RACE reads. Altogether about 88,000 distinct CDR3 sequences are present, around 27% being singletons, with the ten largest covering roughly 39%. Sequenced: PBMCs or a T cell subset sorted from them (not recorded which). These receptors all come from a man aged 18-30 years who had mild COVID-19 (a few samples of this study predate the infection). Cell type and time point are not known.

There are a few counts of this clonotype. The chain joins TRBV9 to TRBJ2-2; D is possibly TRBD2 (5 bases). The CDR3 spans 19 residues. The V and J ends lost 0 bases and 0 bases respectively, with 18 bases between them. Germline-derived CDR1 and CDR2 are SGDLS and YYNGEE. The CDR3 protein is CASSVVGAAAGANTGELFF. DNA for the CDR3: TGTGCCAGCAGCGTAGTAGGAGCCGCTGCGGGTGCGAACACCGGGGAGCTGTTTTTT.

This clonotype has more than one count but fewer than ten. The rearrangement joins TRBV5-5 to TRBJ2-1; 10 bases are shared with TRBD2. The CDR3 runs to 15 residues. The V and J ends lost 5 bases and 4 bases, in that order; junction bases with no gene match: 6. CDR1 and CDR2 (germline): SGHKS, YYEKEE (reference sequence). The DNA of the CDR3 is TGTGCCAGCAGGACTACTAGCGGGGCGTACAATGAGCAGTTCTTC. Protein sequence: CASRTTSGAYNEQFF.

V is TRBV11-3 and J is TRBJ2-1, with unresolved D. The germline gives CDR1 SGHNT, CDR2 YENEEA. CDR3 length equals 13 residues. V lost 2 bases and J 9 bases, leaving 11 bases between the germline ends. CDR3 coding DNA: TGTGCCAGCAGCTTACGGATGTCTGGTGAGCAGTTCTTC. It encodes CASSLRMSGEQFF.

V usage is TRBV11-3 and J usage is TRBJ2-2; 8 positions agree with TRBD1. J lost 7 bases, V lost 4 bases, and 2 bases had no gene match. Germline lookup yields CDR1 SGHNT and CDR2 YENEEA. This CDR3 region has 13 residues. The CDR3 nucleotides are TGTGCCAGCAGCTCCGACAGGGGCGGGGAGCTGTTTTTT. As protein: CASSSDRGGELFF.

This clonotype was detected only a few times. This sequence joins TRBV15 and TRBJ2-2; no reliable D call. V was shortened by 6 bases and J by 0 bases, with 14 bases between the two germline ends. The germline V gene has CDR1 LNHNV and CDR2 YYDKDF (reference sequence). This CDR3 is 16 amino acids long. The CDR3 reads CATRSGRTPNTGELFF. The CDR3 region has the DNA TGTGCCACCAGGAGTGGGCGGACCCCGAACACCGGGGAGCTGTTTTTT.

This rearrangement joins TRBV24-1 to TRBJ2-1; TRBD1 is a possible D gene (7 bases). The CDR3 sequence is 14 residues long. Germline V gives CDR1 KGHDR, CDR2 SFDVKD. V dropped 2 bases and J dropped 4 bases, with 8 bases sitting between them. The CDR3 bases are TGTGCCACCAGTGATTCAGGGGGGTACAATGAGCAGTTCTTC. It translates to CATSDSGGYNEQFF.

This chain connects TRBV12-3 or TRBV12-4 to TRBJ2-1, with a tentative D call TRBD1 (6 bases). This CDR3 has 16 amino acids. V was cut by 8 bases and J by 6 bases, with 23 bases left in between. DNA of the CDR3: TGTGCCAGCTCATCCACACAGGGACGGAAGCGCAATGAGCAGTTCTTC. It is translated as CASSSTQGRKRNEQFF.

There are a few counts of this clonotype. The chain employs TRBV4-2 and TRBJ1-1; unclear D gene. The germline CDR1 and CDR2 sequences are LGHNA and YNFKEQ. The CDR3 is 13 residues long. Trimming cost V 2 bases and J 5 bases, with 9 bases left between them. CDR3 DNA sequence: TGTGCCAGCAGCCAATTTCGGGGTACTGAAGCTTTCTTT. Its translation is CASSQFRGTEAFF.

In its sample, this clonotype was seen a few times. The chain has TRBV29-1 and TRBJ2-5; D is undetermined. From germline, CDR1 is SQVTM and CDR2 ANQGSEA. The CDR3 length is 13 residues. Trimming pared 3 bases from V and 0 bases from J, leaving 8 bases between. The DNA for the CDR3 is TGCAGCGTTGATCAGGAGAACCAAGAGACCCAGTACTTC. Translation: CSVDQENQETQYF.

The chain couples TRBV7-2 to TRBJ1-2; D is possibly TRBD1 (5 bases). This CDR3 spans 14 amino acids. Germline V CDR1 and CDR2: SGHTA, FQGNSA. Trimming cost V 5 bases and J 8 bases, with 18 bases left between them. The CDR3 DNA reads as TGTGCCAGCAGCGTCCGGGACGGTCCTCGGGGCTACACCTTC. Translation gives CASSVRDGPRGYTF. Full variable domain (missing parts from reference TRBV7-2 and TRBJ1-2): GAGVSQSPSNKVTEKGKDVELRCDPISGHTALYWYRQSLGQGLEFLIYFQGNSAPDKSGLPSDRFSAERTGGSVSTLTIQRTQQEDSAVYLCASSVRDGPRGYTFGSGTRLTVV.

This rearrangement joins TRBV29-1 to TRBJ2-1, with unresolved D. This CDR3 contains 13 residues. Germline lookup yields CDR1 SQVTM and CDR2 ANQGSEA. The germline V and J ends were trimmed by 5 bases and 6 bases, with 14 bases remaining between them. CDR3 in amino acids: CSVSGFMGNEQFF. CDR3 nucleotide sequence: TGCAGCGTTTCCGGGTTTATGGGCAATGAGCAGTTCTTC.

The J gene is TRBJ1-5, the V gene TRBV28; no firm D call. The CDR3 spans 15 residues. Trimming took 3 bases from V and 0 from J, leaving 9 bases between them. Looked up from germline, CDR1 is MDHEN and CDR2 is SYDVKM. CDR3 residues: CASSFIFVSNQPQHF. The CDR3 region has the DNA TGTGCCAGCAGTTTTATCTTCGTTAGCAATCAGCCCCAGCATTTT.

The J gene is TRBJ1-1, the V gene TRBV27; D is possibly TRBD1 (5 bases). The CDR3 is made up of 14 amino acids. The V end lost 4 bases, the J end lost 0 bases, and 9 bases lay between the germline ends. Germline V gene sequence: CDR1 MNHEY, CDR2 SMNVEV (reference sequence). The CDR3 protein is CASSSGYMNTEAFF. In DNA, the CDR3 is TGTGCCAGCAGTTCAGGGTACATGAACACTGAAGCTTTCTTT.

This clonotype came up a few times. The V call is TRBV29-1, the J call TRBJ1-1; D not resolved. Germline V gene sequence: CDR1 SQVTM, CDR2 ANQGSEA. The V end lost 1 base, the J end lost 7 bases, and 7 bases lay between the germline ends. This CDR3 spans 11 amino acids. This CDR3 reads CSVEVRFEAFF. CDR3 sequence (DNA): TGCAGCGTTGAAGTCCGGTTTGAAGCTTTCTTT.

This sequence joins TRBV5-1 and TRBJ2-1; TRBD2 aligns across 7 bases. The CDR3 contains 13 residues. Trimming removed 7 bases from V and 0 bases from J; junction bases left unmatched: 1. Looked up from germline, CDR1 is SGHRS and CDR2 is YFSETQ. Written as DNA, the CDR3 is TGCGCCAGCCGGGACTACTCCTACAATGAGCAGTTCTTC. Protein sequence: CASRDYSYNEQFF.

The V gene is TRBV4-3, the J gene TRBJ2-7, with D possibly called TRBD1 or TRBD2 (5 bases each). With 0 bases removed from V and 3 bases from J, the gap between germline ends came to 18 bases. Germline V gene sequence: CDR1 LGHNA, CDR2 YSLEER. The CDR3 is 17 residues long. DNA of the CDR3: TGCGCCAGCAGCCAAGAATATCCCGGGACGTCATTCTACGAGCAGTACTTC. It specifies CASSQEYPGTSFYEQYF.

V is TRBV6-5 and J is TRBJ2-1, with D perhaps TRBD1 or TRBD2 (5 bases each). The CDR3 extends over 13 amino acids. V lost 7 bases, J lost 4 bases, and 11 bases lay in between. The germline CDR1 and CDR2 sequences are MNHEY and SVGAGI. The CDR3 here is CASTPGPYNEQFF. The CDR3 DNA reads TGTGCCAGCACCCCGGGGCCGTACAATGAGCAGTTCTTC.

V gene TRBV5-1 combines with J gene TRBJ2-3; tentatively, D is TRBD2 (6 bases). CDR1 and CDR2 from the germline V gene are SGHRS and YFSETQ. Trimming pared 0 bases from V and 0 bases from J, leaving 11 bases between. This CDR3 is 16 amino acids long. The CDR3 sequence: CASSLGAGTSTDTQYF. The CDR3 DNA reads TGCGCCAGCAGCTTGGGAGCCGGGACTAGCACAGATACGCAGTATTTT.

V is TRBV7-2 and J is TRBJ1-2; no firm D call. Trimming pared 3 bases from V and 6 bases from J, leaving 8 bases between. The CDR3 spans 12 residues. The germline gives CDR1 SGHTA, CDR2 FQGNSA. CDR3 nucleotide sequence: TGTGCCAGCAGCTTCGAGGGAAATGGCTACACCTTC. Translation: CASSFEGNGYTF. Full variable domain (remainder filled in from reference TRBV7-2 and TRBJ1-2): GAGVSQSPSNKVTEKGKDVELRCDPISGHTALYWYRQSLGQGLEFLIYFQGNSAPDKSGLPSDRFSAERTGGSVSTLTIQRTQQEDSAVYLCASSFEGNGYTFGSGTRLTVV.

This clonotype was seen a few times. In DNA, the CDR3 is TGCGCCAGCAGCCAAGATCACACCGACTCCTACGAGCAGTACTTC. It encodes CASSQDHTDSYEQYF. The V gene is TRBV4-3, the J gene TRBJ2-7; D gene uncertain. The V and J ends lost 0 bases and 0 bases respectively, with 9 bases between them. Germline V gene data show CDR1 as LGHNA and CDR2 as YSLEER. The CDR3 is 15 residues long.